The 11 T cell receptor beta chains in this list originate from one sample, sequenced in a study of cytomegalovirus exposure and HLA in healthy donors. It was with 60 Vbeta and 13 Jbeta primers that the PCR ran. Measured with immunoSEQ multiplex PCR; TCRdb has only the in-frame clones, and not every one. The data hold about 190,000 clones, with 65% to 85% observed a single time. Sequenced material: PBMCs. These receptors were collected from a man aged 18 to 29 in good health and CMV-seronegative.

This clone has just one count. The junction does not match germline at one end; this may be a read error. The chain employs TRBV15 and TRBJ1-2; 8 nucleotides match TRBD1. The CDR3 is made up of 12 amino acids. Germline CDR1 reads LNHNV; CDR2 reads YYDKDF (reference sequence). The CDR3 protein is CATSGGTGFGSF. CDR3 DNA sequence: TGTGCCACCAGCGGCGGGACAGGTTTTGGATCCTTC.

V usage is TRBV4-3 and J usage is TRBJ1-1, with D perhaps matching TRBD1 (6 bases). Germline V gives CDR1 LGHNA, CDR2 YSLEER. The ends were cut back, 0 bases at V and 1 base at J, with 9 bases in the middle. The CDR3 runs to 15 residues. The CDR3 loop reads CASSQDTGTNTEAFF. CDR3 coding DNA: TGCGCCAGCAGCCAAGATACAGGGACGAACACTGAAGCTTTCTTT.

This clone occurred once. The chain couples TRBV11-3 to TRBJ2-3; TRBD1 might be the D (6 bases). The germline V and J ends were trimmed by 5 bases and 0 bases, with 12 bases remaining between them. Germline CDR1 and CDR2: SGHNT and YENEEA. The CDR3 is 15 amino acids. The CDR3: CASSPRGDSTDTQYF. CDR3 DNA: TGTGCCAGCAGCCCCAGGGGAGATAGCACAGATACGCAGTATTTT. The whole variable domain, filled in from reference TRBV11-3 and TRBJ2-3, reads EAGVVQSPRYKIIEKKQPVAFWCNPISGHNTLYWYLQNLGQGPELLIRYENEEAVDDSQLPKDRFSAERLKGVDSTLKIQPAELGDSAVYLCASSPRGDSTDTQYFGPGTRLTVL.

This clone was seen just once. The V gene is TRBV11-2, the J gene TRBJ2-1, with 7 bases fitting TRBD1. Germline V gives CDR1 SGHAT, CDR2 FQNNGV. The junction had 3 bases not matched to a gene; V was cut back by 0 bases and J by 4 bases. The CDR3 totals 15 residues. CDR3 DNA: TGTGCCAGCAGCTTAGAGGACAGGCATTACAATGAGCAGTTCTTC. Its translation is CASSLEDRHYNEQFF.

The chain uses TRBV9 and TRBJ2-1; 9 positions match TRBD2. CDR1 is SGDLS and CDR2 is YYNGEE in the germline V gene. The CDR3 is 16 amino acids. Losses at the gene ends were 0 bases for V and 5 bases for J; bases not matched to a gene: 6. CDR3 in DNA: TGTGCCAGCAGCGTAGCTCCAGCGGGGGGCGACAATGAGCAGTTCTTC. This encodes CASSVAPAGGDNEQFF.

The V and J genes are TRBV7-9 and TRBJ2-2; TRBD2 aligns across 8 bases. V was clipped by 5 bases and J by 2 bases; unmatched bases: 7. The CDR3 consists of 16 residues. Germline V gene lookup returns CDR1 SEHNR and CDR2 FQNEAQ (reference sequence). Written as DNA, the CDR3 is TGTGCCAGCAGCCCCCGGACTAGCCGAAACACCGGGGAGCTGTTTTTT. Amino acids: CASSPRTSRNTGELFF.

The rearrangement links TRBV5-4 to TRBJ1-1; D gene unclear. V was trimmed by 2 bases and J by 2 bases, leaving 13 bases between them. This CDR3 region has 15 residues. Germline V lookup: CDR1 SGHNT, CDR2 YYREEE (reference sequence). The CDR3 loop reads CASSFLREGNTEAFF. The CDR3 bases are TGTGCCAGCAGCTTCCTCCGCGAGGGTAACACTGAAGCTTTCTTT.

This rearrangement joins TRBV5-5 to TRBJ1-2, with 10 bases that match TRBD1. The V segment lost 5 bases and the J segment 2 bases; nucleotides outside the gene matches: 6. Germline CDR1 reads SGHKS; CDR2 reads YYEKEE (reference sequence). The CDR3 has 15 residues. CDR3 bases: TGTGCCAGCAGAGACAGGGGGCAAGGGAACTATGGCTACACCTTC. It codes for CASRDRGQGNYGYTF.

The CDR3 region is CASSQTRTSGRDEQYF. The CDR3, as DNA: TGTGCCAGCAGCCAGACCCGGACTAGCGGGCGTGACGAGCAGTACTTC. The chain employs TRBV7-9 and TRBJ2-7; TRBD2 matches 11 bases. Per the germline V gene, CDR1 is SEHNR and CDR2 is FQNEAQ (reference sequence). This CDR3 region has 16 residues. The V segment lost 5 bases and the J segment 5 bases; nucleotides outside the gene matches: 11.

The chain combines TRBV5-1 with TRBJ1-1; 9 positions agree with TRBD1. The J segment lost 4 bases and the V segment lost 0 bases, leaving 7 bases of the junction unmatched. Germline V gene sequence: CDR1 SGHRS, CDR2 YFSETQ. The CDR3 runs 16 residues. CDR3 nucleotides: TGCGCCAGCAGCTTGGGGGGAACAGGGGGCGGCACTGAAGCTTTCTTT. It is translated as CASSLGGTGGGTEAFF.

The chain's CDR3 is CASSVIPRLAGVNEQFF. CDR3 coding DNA: TGTGCCAGCAGCGTAATCCCAAGACTAGCGGGAGTCAATGAGCAGTTCTTC. This chain links TRBV7-8 with TRBJ2-1, with TRBD2 identical over 12 bases. The CDR3 spans 17 residues. The germline CDR1 and CDR2 sequences are SGHVS and FQNEAQ. V shed 5 bases and J 6 bases; nucleotides not matched to a gene: 11.